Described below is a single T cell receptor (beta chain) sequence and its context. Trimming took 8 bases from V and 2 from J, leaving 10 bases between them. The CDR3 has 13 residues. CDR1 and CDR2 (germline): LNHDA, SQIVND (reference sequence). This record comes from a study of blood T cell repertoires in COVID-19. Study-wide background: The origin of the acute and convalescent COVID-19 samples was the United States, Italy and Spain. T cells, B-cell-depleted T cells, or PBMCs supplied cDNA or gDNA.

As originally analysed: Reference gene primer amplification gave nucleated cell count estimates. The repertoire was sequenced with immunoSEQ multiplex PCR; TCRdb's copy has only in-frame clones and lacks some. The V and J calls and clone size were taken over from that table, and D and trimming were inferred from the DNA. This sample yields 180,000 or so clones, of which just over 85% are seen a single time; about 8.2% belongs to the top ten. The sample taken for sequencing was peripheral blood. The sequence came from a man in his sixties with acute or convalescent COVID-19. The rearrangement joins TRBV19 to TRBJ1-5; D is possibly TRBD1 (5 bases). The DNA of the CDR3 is TGTGCCAGTGGGGCAGTACGCAATCAGCCCCAGCATTTT. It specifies CASGAVRNQPQHF.